What follows are 3 T cell receptor beta chains derived from one specimen sequenced in a study of blood T cell repertoires in COVID-19 (dated by TCRdb to the early 2020s). To prepare the library, the immunoSEQ multiplex PCR assay was applied. As stored in TCRdb, this immuneACCESS dataset retains in-frame rearrangements with V and J assigned. A fraction of the clones does not appear; measured against another copy, unresolved V genes explain less than half of the discrepancy, and the remainder lacks a known reason. The sample table holds about 670,000 clones, of which just under 90% were seen once. Under 0.3% of the sample rests with the top ten. The specimen sequenced was peripheral blood. The receptors derive from a young woman with acute or convalescent COVID-19.

This clone has only a few counts. The genes are TRBV7-9 and TRBJ2-7; 11 bases map to TRBD2. The CDR3 runs to 15 residues. Germline CDR1 SEHNR, CDR2 FQNEAQ (reference sequence). Trimming removed 6 bases from V and 0 bases from J; junction bases left unmatched: 4. The DNA of the CDR3 is TGTGCCAGCAGTCCTACTAGCGGGGGCTCCTACGAGCAGTACTTC. This translates into CASSPTSGGSYEQYF.

This clone was recorded once. The chain couples TRBV5-1 to TRBJ2-4, with D possibly being TRBD1 (6 bases). Germline loops: CDR1 SGHRS, CDR2 YFSETQ. The CDR3 length is 13 residues. Trimming shortened V by 4 bases and J by 8 bases, and 13 bases separated the two germline ends. CDR3 residues: CASSTGQKDIQYF. CDR3 in DNA: TGCGCCAGCAGCACGGGACAAAAGGACATTCAGTACTTC.

The rearrangement uses TRBV5-4 and TRBJ1-2, with unresolved D. Germline V gives CDR1 SGHNT, CDR2 YYREEE (reference sequence). V was clipped by 2 bases and J by 4 bases, with 12 bases between them. The length of the CDR3 is 14 residues. This CDR3 is CASSLITASYGYTF. In DNA form, the CDR3 reads TGTGCCAGCAGCTTAATTACAGCCTCCTATGGCTACACCTTC.